The 5 T cell receptor beta chains in this list originate from one sample, sequenced in a study of technical replicates of blood from several donors. Produced via immunoSEQ multiplex PCR; TCRdb's table is partial and in-frame only. Of around 13,000 clones listed, 80% to 85% are singletons. Input material: PBMCs. These receptors were obtained from a human donor in good health.

This chain links TRBV7-9 with TRBJ1-1; D perhaps matches TRBD1 (5 bases). This CDR3 comprises 13 residues. V lost 7 bases, J lost 8 bases, and 17 bases lay in between. Germline V gene data show CDR1 as SEHNR and CDR2 as FQNEAQ (reference sequence). Here the CDR3 reads CASTLEFDREAFF. The CDR3 coding sequence is TGTGCCAGCACCTTGGAGTTCGACAGAGAAGCTTTCTTT. The full variable domain, its missing parts supplied by reference TRBV7-9 and TRBJ1-1, is DTGVSQNPRHKITKRGQNVTFRCDPISEHNRLYWYRQTLGQGPEFLTYFQNEAQLEKSRLLSDRFSAERPKGSFSTLEIQRTEQGDSAMYLCASTLEFDREAFFGQGTRLTVV.

The CDR3 coding sequence is TGTGCCAGCATCCCGACAGGGAGGCTCAATCAGCCCCAGCATTTT. As protein: CASIPTGRLNQPQHF. The chain carries TRBV6-1 and TRBJ1-5; TRBD1 matches at 7 bases. CDR1 and CDR2 from the germline V gene are MNHNS and SASEGT. This CDR3 has 15 amino acids. The V gene end was trimmed by 7 bases and the J gene end by 3 bases; junction bases not matched to a gene: 9.

In its sample, this clone was seen once. This chain connects TRBV19 to TRBJ1-1; a possible D gene is TRBD1 (5 bases). Per the germline V gene, CDR1 is LNHDA and CDR2 is SQIVND (reference sequence). Trimming removed 3 bases from V and 4 bases from J, with 9 bases in between. This CDR3 comprises 13 residues. The CDR3 DNA reads as TGTGCCAGTAGTATCGGGCAGGGCACTGAAGCTTTCTTT. It codes for CASSIGQGTEAFF.

The rearrangement joins TRBV5-1 to TRBJ2-5; 9 nucleotides agree with TRBD1. V was clipped by 2 bases and J by 6 bases; unmatched bases: 2. This CDR3 has 13 residues. Per the germline V gene, CDR1 is SGHRS and CDR2 is YFSETQ. For the CDR3, the DNA is TGCGCCAGCAGCTTAGGACAGGGGAAGACCCAGTACTTC. This gives the protein CASSLGQGKTQYF.

The chain combines TRBV7-6 with TRBJ2-1; D is possibly TRBD1 (6 bases). Per the germline V gene, CDR1 is SGHVS and CDR2 is FNYEAQ. The CDR3 is 12 amino acids. V was cut by 4 bases and J by 12 bases, with 13 bases left in between. The CDR3 spells CASSSQGVRQFF. CDR3 nucleotide sequence: TGTGCCAGCAGCTCACAGGGCGTGAGGCAGTTCTTC.